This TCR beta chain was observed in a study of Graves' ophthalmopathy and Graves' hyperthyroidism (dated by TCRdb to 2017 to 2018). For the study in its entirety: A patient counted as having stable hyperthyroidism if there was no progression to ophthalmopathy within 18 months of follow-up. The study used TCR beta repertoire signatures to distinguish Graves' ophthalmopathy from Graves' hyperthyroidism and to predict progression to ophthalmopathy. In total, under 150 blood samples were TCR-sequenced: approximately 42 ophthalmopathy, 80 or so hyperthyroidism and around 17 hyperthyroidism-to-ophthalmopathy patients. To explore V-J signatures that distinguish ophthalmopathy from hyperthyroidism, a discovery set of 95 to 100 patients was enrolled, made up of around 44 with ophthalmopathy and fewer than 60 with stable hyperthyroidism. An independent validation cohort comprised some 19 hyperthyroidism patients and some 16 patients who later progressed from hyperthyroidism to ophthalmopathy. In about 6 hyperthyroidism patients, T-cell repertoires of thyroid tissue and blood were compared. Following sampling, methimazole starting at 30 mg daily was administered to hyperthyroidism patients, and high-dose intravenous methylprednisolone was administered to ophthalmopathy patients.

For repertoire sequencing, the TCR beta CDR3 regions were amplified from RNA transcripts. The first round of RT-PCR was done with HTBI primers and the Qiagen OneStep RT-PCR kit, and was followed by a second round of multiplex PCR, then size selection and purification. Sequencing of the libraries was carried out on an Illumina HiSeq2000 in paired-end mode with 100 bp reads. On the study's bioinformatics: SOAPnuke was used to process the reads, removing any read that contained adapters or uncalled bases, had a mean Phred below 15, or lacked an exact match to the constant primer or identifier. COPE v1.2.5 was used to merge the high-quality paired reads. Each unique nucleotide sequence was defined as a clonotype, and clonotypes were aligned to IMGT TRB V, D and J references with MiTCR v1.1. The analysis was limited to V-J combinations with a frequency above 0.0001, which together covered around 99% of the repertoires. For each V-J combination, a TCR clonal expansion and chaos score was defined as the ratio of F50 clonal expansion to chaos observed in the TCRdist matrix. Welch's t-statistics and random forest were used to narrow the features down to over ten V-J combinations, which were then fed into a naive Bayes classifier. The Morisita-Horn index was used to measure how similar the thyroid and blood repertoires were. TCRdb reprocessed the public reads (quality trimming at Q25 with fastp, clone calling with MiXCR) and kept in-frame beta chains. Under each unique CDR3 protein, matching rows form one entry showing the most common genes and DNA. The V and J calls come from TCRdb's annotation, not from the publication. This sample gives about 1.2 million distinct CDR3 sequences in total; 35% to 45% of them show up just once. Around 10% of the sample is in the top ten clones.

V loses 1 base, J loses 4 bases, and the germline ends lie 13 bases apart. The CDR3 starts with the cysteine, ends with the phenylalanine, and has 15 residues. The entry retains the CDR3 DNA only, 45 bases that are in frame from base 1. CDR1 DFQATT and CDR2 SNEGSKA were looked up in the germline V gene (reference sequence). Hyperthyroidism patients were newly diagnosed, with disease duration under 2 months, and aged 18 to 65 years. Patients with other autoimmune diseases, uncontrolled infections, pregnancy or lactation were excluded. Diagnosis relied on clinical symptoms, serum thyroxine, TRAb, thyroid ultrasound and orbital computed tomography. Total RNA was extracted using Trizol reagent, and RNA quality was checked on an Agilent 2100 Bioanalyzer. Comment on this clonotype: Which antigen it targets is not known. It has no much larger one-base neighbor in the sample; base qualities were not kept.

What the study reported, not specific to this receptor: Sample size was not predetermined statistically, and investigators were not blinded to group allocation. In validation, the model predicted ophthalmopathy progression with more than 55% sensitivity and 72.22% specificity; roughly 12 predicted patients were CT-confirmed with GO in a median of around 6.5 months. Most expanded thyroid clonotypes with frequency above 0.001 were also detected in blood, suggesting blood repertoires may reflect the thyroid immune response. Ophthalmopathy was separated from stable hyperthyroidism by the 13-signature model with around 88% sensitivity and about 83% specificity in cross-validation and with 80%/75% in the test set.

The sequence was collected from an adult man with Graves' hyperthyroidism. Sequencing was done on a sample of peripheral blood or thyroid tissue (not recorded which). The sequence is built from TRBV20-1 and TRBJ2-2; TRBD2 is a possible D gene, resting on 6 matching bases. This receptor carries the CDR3 CSARVTGGVTGELFF. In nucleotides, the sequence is TGCAGTGCTAGAGTAACCGGCGGGGTCACCGGGGAGCTGTTTTTT.